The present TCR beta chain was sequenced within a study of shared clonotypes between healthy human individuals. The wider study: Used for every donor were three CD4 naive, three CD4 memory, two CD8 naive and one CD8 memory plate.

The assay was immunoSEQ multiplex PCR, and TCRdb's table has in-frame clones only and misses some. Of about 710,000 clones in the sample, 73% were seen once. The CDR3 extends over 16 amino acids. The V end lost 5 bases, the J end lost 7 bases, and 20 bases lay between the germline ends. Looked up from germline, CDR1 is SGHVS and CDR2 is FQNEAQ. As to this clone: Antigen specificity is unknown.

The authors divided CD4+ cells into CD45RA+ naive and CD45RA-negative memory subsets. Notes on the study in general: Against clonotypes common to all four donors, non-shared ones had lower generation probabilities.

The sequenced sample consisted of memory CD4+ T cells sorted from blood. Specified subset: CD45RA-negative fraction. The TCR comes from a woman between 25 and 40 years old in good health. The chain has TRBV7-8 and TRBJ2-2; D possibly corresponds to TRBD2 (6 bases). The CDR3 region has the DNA TGTGCCAGCAGCCCATCACGGGAGATATTTAGCGGGGAGCTGTTTTTT. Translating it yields CASSPSREIFSGELFF. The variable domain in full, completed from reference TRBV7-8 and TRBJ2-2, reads GAGVSQSPRYKVAKRGQDVALRCDPISGHVSLFWYQQALGQGPEFLTYFQNEAQLDKSGLPSDRFFAERPEGSVSTLKIQRTQQEDSAVYLCASSPSREIFSGELFFGEGSRLTVL.